The 20 T cell receptor beta chains listed next were all sequenced from one sample in a study of blood T cell repertoires in COVID-19. Method: immunoSEQ multiplex PCR; TCRdb's copy keeps in-frame clones and lacks some. The profile shows approximately 100,000 clones, over 85% of them singletons. The sequenced material came from peripheral blood. Receptor source: a human donor with COVID-19, enrolled during active disease. The donor label of this sample is uncertain.

This clone was picked up a small number of times. The J gene is TRBJ1-3, the V gene TRBV11-2; unclear D gene. V dropped 0 bases and J dropped 3 bases, with 15 bases sitting between them. Per the germline V gene, CDR1 is SGHAT and CDR2 is FQNNGV. CDR3 length: 17 amino acids. The CDR3 sequence: CASSLDLLAGYGNTIYF. The CDR3 nucleotides are TGTGCCAGCAGCTTAGATCTGCTCGCAGGTTATGGAAACACCATATATTTT.

This clone was found once. The chain has TRBV7-9 and TRBJ2-3, with D possibly matching TRBD2 (5 bases). Deletions cut 5 bases from V and 0 bases from J, with 9 bases between. Germline CDR1 SEHNR, CDR2 FQNEAQ (reference sequence). CDR3 length: 14 amino acids. The CDR3 nucleotides read TGTGCCAGCAGCCCTTCGGGGAGCACAGATACGCAGTATTTT. This encodes CASSPSGSTDTQYF. Supplemented by reference TRBV7-9 and TRBJ2-3, the full variable domain reads DTGVSQNPRHKITKRGQNVTFRCDPISEHNRLYWYRQTLGQGPEFLTYFQNEAQLEKSRLLSDRFSAERPKGSFSTLEIQRTEQGDSAMYLCASSPSGSTDTQYFGPGTRLTVL.

V gene TRBV11-3 combines with J gene TRBJ1-4; D is unclear. The CDR3 runs to 19 residues. From germline, CDR1 is SGHNT and CDR2 YENEEA. Trimming left V 3 bases short and J 6 bases short, with 26 bases between. CDR3 sequence (DNA): TGTGCCAGCAGCTTCCTGAGGGCCTTATTAAGGATGTCGGATGAAAAACTGTTTTTT. Residues: CASSFLRALLRMSDEKLFF.

This CDR3 is CASSFEGQGGHEQFF. As DNA, the CDR3 is TGTGCCAGCAGTTTTGAGGGACAGGGGGGTCATGAGCAGTTCTTC. J is TRBJ2-1 and V is TRBV6-6; TRBD1 matches 11 bases. The germline CDR1 and CDR2 sequences are MNHNY and SVGAGI (reference sequence). V shed 4 bases, J shed 8 bases, and the junction held 7 bases outside the gene matches. The CDR3 consists of 15 residues.

This chain uses TRBV10-3 with TRBJ1-6; tentative D call: TRBD1 (5 bases). V lost 6 bases and J lost 6, with 12 bases in between. The CDR3 is made up of 14 amino acids. Germline CDR1 is ENHRY and CDR2 is SYGVKD. The CDR3 sequence is CAISGGVGNSPLHF. As DNA, the CDR3 is TGTGCCATCAGCGGGGGGGTTGGTAATTCACCCCTCCACTTT.

V is TRBV7-6 and J is TRBJ2-1, with TRBD2 matching over 11 bases. J gave up 7 bases and V 2 bases, and 7 bases lay outside the gene matches. Germline V gene data show CDR1 as SGHVS and CDR2 as FNYEAQ. The CDR3 totals 16 residues. The chain's CDR3 is CASSLIAGGVDNEQFF. The CDR3 bases are TGTGCCAGCAGCTTAATAGCGGGGGGGGTCGATAATGAGCAGTTCTTC.

The chain links TRBV12-3 or TRBV12-4 to TRBJ1-2, with D tentatively TRBD1 (5 bases). The CDR3 loop spans 13 amino acids. Trimming removed 7 bases from V and 5 bases from J, with 14 bases in between. The CDR3 loop reads CASTTGAVYGYTF. CDR3 bases: TGTGCCAGCACCACTGGGGCCGTTTATGGCTACACCTTC.

The chain recombines TRBV18 with TRBJ1-1, with TRBD1 as a possible D gene (6 bases). Trimming pared 3 bases from V and 2 bases from J, leaving 22 bases between. Germline values: CDR1 KGHSH, CDR2 LQKENI. The CDR3 consists of 18 residues. The CDR3 DNA is TGTGCCAGCTCACCCACAGGGCTACCACAGTCCATTAACACTGAAGCTTTCTTT. It is translated as CASSPTGLPQSINTEAFF.

CDR3 DNA: TGTGCCAGCAGCCAAGACAGGGGGCAGACCCAGTACTTC. Its protein product is CASSQDRGQTQYF. J is TRBJ2-5 and V is TRBV4-2, with 8 bases matching TRBD1. V trimming: 0 bases; J trimming: 6 bases; junction bases outside the gene matches: 0. The CDR3 contains 13 residues. Germline V gene data show CDR1 as LGHNA and CDR2 as YNFKEQ.

The chain carries TRBV29-1 and TRBJ1-1, with unresolved D. Trimming left V 4 bases short and J 3 bases short, with 21 bases between. Per the germline V gene, CDR1 is SQVTM and CDR2 is ANQGSEA. This CDR3 has 16 amino acids. The CDR3 DNA sequence: TGCAGCGTTGGCACCCTGGACGCCCGAGGGCACACTGAAGCTTTCTTT. Amino acids: CSVGTLDARGHTEAFF.

The CDR3 coding sequence is TGTGCCAGCTCGTTGACTATGAAGGGCACAGATACGCAGTATTTT. Amino acid sequence: CASSLTMKGTDTQYF. This chain uses TRBV18 with TRBJ2-3, with D perhaps TRBD2 (5 bases). Germline CDR1 reads KGHSH; CDR2 reads LQKENI. The V gene lost 6 bases and the J gene lost 1 base, with 14 bases spanning the gap. The CDR3 totals 15 residues.

The rearrangement uses TRBV5-1 and TRBJ2-7, with 9 nucleotides matching TRBD1. Germline CDR1 is SGHRS and CDR2 is YFSETQ. The CDR3 has 16 amino acids. Trimming cost V 4 bases and J 2 bases; bases outside gene matches: 10. CDR3: CASSPGGQGRPYEQYF. In DNA, the CDR3 is TGCGCCAGCAGCCCCGGAGGACAGGGGCGACCCTACGAGCAGTACTTC.

The chain uses TRBV11-3 and TRBJ1-2, with 9 positions matching TRBD1. With 1 base clipped from V and 4 bases from J, the junction kept 4 bases outside the gene matches. Germline assignment: CDR1 SGHNT and CDR2 YENEEA. The CDR3 covers 15 residues. The chain's CDR3 is CASSLATGGTYGYTF. The CDR3 region has the DNA TGTGCCAGCAGCTTAGCGACAGGGGGGACCTATGGCTACACCTTC.

This chain uses TRBV12-3 or TRBV12-4 with TRBJ1-2; TRBD1 is a possible D gene (6 bases). This CDR3 has 13 amino acids. V lost 7 bases to trimming and J lost 2 bases, with 11 bases between them. CDR3 loop: CASTFGGNYGYTF. The CDR3 nucleotides are TGTGCCAGCACCTTTGGGGGCAACTATGGCTACACCTTC.

V usage is TRBV19 and J usage is TRBJ2-1, with 10 bases lining up with TRBD1. J lost 9 bases, V lost 6 bases, and 8 bases had no gene match. Germline V gives CDR1 LNHDA, CDR2 SQIVND (reference sequence). The CDR3 length is 14 residues. The CDR3 spells CASRGTGVIVEQFF. Here the CDR3 DNA reads TGTGCCAGTAGGGGGACAGGGGTGATCGTTGAGCAGTTCTTC. The whole variable domain, filled in from reference TRBV19 and TRBJ2-1, reads DGGITQSPKYLFRKEGQNVTLSCEQNLNHDAMYWYRQDPGQGLRLIYYSQIVNDFQKGDIAEGYSVSREKKESFPLTVTSAQKNPTAFYLCASRGTGVIVEQFFGPGTRLTVL.

The chain couples TRBV15 to TRBJ2-5, with 7 positions matching TRBD1. The V gene's germline CDR1 is LNHNV and CDR2 YYDKDF (reference sequence). The junction had 8 bases not matched to a gene; V was cut back by 7 bases and J by 3 bases. There are 14 residues in the CDR3. CDR3 coding DNA: TGTGCCACCACACCCGAAACAGGGGAAGAGACCCAGTACTTC. Protein: CATTPETGEETQYF.

This chain uses TRBV4-1 with TRBJ1-5; D might be TRBD1 (6 bases). Trimming shortened V by 0 bases and J by 6 bases, and 12 bases separated the two germline ends. The CDR3 spans 15 residues. Germline values: CDR1 MGHRA, CDR2 YSYEKL. CDR3: CASSQDRGWGQPQHF. CDR3 coding DNA: TGCGCCAGCAGCCAAGACAGGGGCTGGGGTCAGCCCCAGCATTTT.

This chain uses TRBV27 with TRBJ2-3; TRBD2 matches at 13 bases. With V trimmed by 4 bases and J by 0 bases, 19 bases remained unmatched. Germline V CDR1 and CDR2: MNHEY, SMNVEV (reference sequence). This CDR3 has 22 amino acids. CDR3 protein: CASSSLTRTSGSRGYSTDTQYF. DNA of the CDR3: TGTGCCAGCAGTTCCCTCACCCGGACTAGCGGGAGTCGAGGATACAGCACAGATACGCAGTATTTT.

This sequence joins TRBV10-3 and TRBJ1-2; D not certain. The V and J ends lost 7 bases and 2 bases respectively, with 11 bases between them. Per germline, CDR1 ENHRY and CDR2 SYGVKD. This CDR3 is built from 13 residues. This chain's CDR3 is CAITAGQNYGYTF. The CDR3 nucleotides are TGTGCCATCACAGCGGGCCAGAACTATGGCTACACCTTC.

V is TRBV3-1 (or the pseudogene TRBV3-2) and J is TRBJ2-2, with 7 bases lining up with TRBD1. Losses at the gene ends were 5 bases for V and 0 bases for J; bases not matched to a gene: 15. CDR3 length: 19 amino acids. From germline, CDR1 is LGHDT and CDR2 YNNKEL (reference sequence). CDR3 amino acids: CASSVRQGSLDSNTGELFF. In DNA, the CDR3 is TGTGCCAGCAGCGTCCGACAGGGAAGTTTAGATTCGAACACCGGGGAGCTGTTTTTT.